A selection of T cell receptor beta chains follows, all from one sample in a study of early T cells in non-severe SARS-CoV-2 infection. Using its own MiXCR run on the 5' RACE reads, TCRdb lists one record per CDR3 protein. The table includes just over 65,000 distinct CDR3 sequences, less than 15% detected once. Sequenced material: whole blood. Receptors originate from an adult who was a healthcare worker with PCR-confirmed SARS-CoV-2 infection or an uninfected control (not recorded which). Both conserved end residues are part of each CDR3. A D gene is named only where the DNA matches it firmly. Rows may omit the clone size; those that give it use once, few, many or a size class.

D gene	J gene	CDR3 length	V gene	clone size	CDR3 protein	CDR3 DNA
.	TRBJ2-7	12	TRBV6-2/TRBV6-3	many	CASSPGRNEQYF	TGTGCCAGCAGTCCCGGACGGAACGAGCAGTACTTC
TRBD2	TRBJ2-3	13	TRBV29-1	.	CSVRTSGRDTQYF	TGCAGCGTGAGGACTAGCGGGAGGGATACGCAGTATTTT
TRBD1	TRBJ1-4	15	TRBV20-1	many	CSATRGRGTNEKLFF	TGCAGTGCTACCAGGGGGCGAGGAACTAATGAAAAACTGTTTTTT
TRBD1	TRBJ2-2	18	TRBV5-3	few	CARSLSPGQESNTGELFF	TGTGCCAGAAGCTTATCCCCGGGACAGGAATCTAACACCGGGGAGCTGTTTTTT
TRBD1	TRBJ2-7	14	TRBV10-3	many	CAISESDRNYEQYF	TGTGCCATCAGTGAGTCGGACAGGAACTACGAGCAGTACTTC
.	TRBJ2-2	15	TRBV7-9	.	CASSLVGTQTGELFF	TGTGCCAGCAGCTTAGTTGGGACGCAAACCGGGGAGCTGTTTTTT
TRBD2	TRBJ2-7	16	TRBV28	few	CASSSPRTSVSYEQYF	TGTGCCAGCAGTTCCCCGAGGACTAGCGTTTCCTACGAGCAGTACTTC
.	TRBJ1-5	13	TRBV5-6	many	CASSSRRNQPQHF	TGTGCCAGCAGCTCACGTAGGAATCAGCCCCAGCATTTT
.	TRBJ2-7	14	TRBV5-1	few	CASSSTGEGYEQYF	TGCGCCAGCAGCTCCACGGGGGAAGGATACGAGCAGTACTTC
.	TRBJ1-4	14	TRBV7-9	many	CASSQSPGNEKLFF	TGTGCCAGCAGCCAGAGTCCGGGGAATGAAAAACTGTTTTTT
.	TRBJ2-4	12	TRBV6-6	few	CASSPSGTIQYF	TGTGCCAGCAGTCCCAGCGGAACCATTCAGTACTTC
TRBD1	TRBJ2-7	15	TRBV6-2/TRBV6-3	.	CASSYVGQASYKQYF	TGTGCCAGCAGTTATGTGGGACAGGCATCCTACAAGCAGTACTTC
.	TRBJ1-2	14	TRBV12-3/TRBV12-4	few	CASSPELSNYGYTF	TGTGCCAGCAGTCCCGAACTTTCTAACTATGGCTACACCTTC
.	TRBJ2-5	17	TRBV24-1	many	CATSDFAGGRAGETQYF	TGTGCCACCAGTGATTTTGCCGGAGGCAGGGCGGGGGAGACCCAGTACTTC
.	TRBJ2-1	13	TRBV7-2	few	CASSYPFPGEQFF	TGTGCCAGCAGTTATCCCTTTCCCGGGGAGCAGTTCTTC
.	TRBJ1-4	16	TRBV6-1	.	CASTYRDSTTNEKLFF	TGTGCCAGCACATACCGCGACAGCACAACTAATGAAAAACTGTTTTTT
.	TRBJ2-4	13	TRBV12-3/TRBV12-4	.	CASSPGTKNIQYF	TGTGCCAGCAGTCCAGGGACCAAAAACATTCAGTACTTC
TRBD1	TRBJ2-7	13	TRBV2	many	CASTEGQGPEQYF	TGTGCCAGCACCGAGGGACAGGGACCCGAGCAGTACTTC
.	TRBJ2-7	12	TRBV28	.	CASGGSSYEQYF	TGTGCCAGCGGAGGAAGCTCCTACGAGCAGTACTTC
.	TRBJ1-5	16	TRBV12-3/TRBV12-4	many	CASSLNRPFSNQPQHF	TGTGCCAGCAGTTTAAACCGACCTTTTAGCAATCAGCCCCAGCATTTT
.	TRBJ2-7	13	TRBV3-1	.	CASSHYGNYEQYF	TGTGCCAGCAGCCACTACGGGAACTACGAGCAGTACTTC
TRBD2	TRBJ2-3	15	TRBV6-1	few	CASSKTSVSTDTQYF	TGTGCCAGCAGCAAGACTAGCGTAAGCACAGATACGCAGTATTTT
.	TRBJ2-3	12	TRBV7-9	few	CASSHTGYTQYF	TGTGCCAGCAGCCATACAGGGTATACGCAGTATTTT
.	TRBJ2-3	14	TRBV5-8	.	CASIQRGTTDTQYF	TGTGCCAGCATCCAGAGGGGAACCACAGATACGCAGTATTTT
TRBD2	TRBJ2-3	14	TRBV7-3	.	CASSWGLGTDTQYF	TGTGCCAGCAGCTGGGGACTAGGCACAGATACGCAGTATTTT
TRBD2	TRBJ2-1	14	TRBV29-1	few	CSVDGLAGPNEQFF	TGCAGCGTTGACGGACTAGCGGGCCCCAATGAGCAGTTCTTC
TRBD2	TRBJ2-1	15	TRBV7-9	few	CASSRLAGGLNEQFF	TGTGCCAGCAGCCGACTAGCGGGAGGGCTCAATGAGCAGTTCTTC
.	TRBJ1-3	16	TRBV6-5	few	CASSYSTLDAENTIYF	TGTGCCAGCAGTTACTCTACTTTAGACGCAGAAAACACCATATATTTT
TRBD2	TRBJ2-1	18	TRBV14	few	CASSQDWGDYQSYNEQFF	TGTGCCAGCAGCCAAGATTGGGGGGACTACCAATCCTACAATGAGCAGTTCTTC
TRBD2	TRBJ2-3	15	TRBV20-1	many	CSARGEGGPTDTQYF	TGCAGTGCTAGAGGCGAGGGAGGGCCCACAGATACGCAGTATTTT
TRBD1	TRBJ1-6	15	TRBV28	few	CASSAGGVYNSPLHF	TGTGCCAGCAGCGCAGGGGGGGTCTATAATTCACCCCTCCACTTT
.	TRBJ2-4	15	TRBV29-1	many	CSVEEADLAKNIQYF	TGCAGCGTTGAAGAAGCGGACCTAGCCAAAAACATTCAGTACTTC
.	TRBJ1-1	14	TRBV28	.	CASSLPGTNPEAFF	TGTGCCAGCAGCCTACCGGGGACAAATCCTGAAGCTTTCTTT
.	TRBJ1-1	17	TRBV4-2	many	CASSQEPGRRGLTEAFF	TGTGCCAGCAGCCAAGAACCCGGGAGGAGGGGTTTGACTGAAGCTTTCTTT
.	TRBJ1-1	12	TRBV27	.	CASSLGNTEAFF	TGTGCCAGCAGTTTAGGCAACACTGAAGCTTTCTTT
TRBD1	TRBJ1-2	15	TRBV20-1	few	CSAPTNGQASYGYTF	TGCAGTGCTCCGACAAATGGACAGGCCTCCTATGGCTACACCTTC
.	TRBJ2-5	13	TRBV9	many	CASSEGTQETQYF	TGTGCCAGCAGCGAGGGGACCCAAGAGACCCAGTACTTC
.	TRBJ2-2	16	TRBV6-5	many	CASSYADILNTGELFF	TGTGCCAGCAGTTACGCCGACATACTCAACACCGGGGAGCTGTTTTTT
.	TRBJ2-3	17	TRBV6-5	many	CASNYPVGLRSPDTQYF	TGTGCCAGCAACTATCCCGTGGGATTACGGTCTCCAGATACGCAGTATTTT
.	TRBJ1-1	13	TRBV6-5	few	CASSFKVNTEAFF	TGTGCCAGCAGTTTTAAGGTGAACACTGAAGCTTTCTTT
.	TRBJ2-7	15	TRBV5-1	.	CASAFGTHSSYEQYF	TGCGCCAGCGCATTCGGGACACACAGCTCCTACGAGCAGTACTTC
TRBD2	TRBJ2-3	18	TRBV20-1	few	CSANRVVLAGGVVDTQYF	TGCAGTGCGAACCGTGTGGTACTAGCGGGAGGAGTGGTAGATACGCAGTATTTT
.	TRBJ1-5	17	TRBV12-3/TRBV12-4	many	CASTLKGAGHSNQPQHF	TGTGCCAGCACCCTCAAGGGAGCAGGGCATAGCAATCAGCCCCAGCATTTT
.	TRBJ2-1	13	TRBV10-3	.	CAISDSAYNEQFF	TGTGCCATCAGTGACAGCGCATACAATGAGCAGTTCTTC
.	TRBJ2-6	14	TRBV28	few	CASSLQTGANVLTF	TGTGCCAGCAGTCTGCAGACTGGGGCCAACGTCCTGACTTTC
TRBD2	TRBJ2-2	15	TRBV5-1	.	CASSPGTSNTGELFF	TGCGCCAGCAGCCCTGGGACTAGCAACACCGGGGAGCTGTTTTTT
TRBD2	TRBJ2-2	17	TRBV7-6	medium-sized	CASSDLPGGPSTGELFF	TGTGCCAGCAGCGACCTCCCGGGAGGGCCGAGCACCGGGGAGCTGTTTTTT
.	TRBJ2-2	13	TRBV28	many	CASIDHRTGELFF	TGTGCCAGCATAGACCATAGGACCGGGGAGCTGTTTTTT
.	TRBJ2-3	14	TRBV29-1	many	CSVEEGRRADTQYF	TGCAGCGTTGAAGAGGGTAGGAGGGCAGATACGCAGTATTTT
TRBD2	TRBJ2-3	16	TRBV20-1	few	CSAIRLAGKSTDTQYF	TGCAGTGCTATTAGACTAGCAGGGAAGAGCACAGATACGCAGTATTTT
.	TRBJ1-5	14	TRBV19	many	CASRATDSNQPQHF	TGTGCCAGTAGAGCAACGGATAGCAATCAGCCCCAGCATTTT
TRBD1	TRBJ1-6	15	TRBV5-1	.	CASSSGGQGRSPLHF	TGCGCCAGCAGCTCGGGGGGACAGGGACGCTCACCCCTCCACTTT